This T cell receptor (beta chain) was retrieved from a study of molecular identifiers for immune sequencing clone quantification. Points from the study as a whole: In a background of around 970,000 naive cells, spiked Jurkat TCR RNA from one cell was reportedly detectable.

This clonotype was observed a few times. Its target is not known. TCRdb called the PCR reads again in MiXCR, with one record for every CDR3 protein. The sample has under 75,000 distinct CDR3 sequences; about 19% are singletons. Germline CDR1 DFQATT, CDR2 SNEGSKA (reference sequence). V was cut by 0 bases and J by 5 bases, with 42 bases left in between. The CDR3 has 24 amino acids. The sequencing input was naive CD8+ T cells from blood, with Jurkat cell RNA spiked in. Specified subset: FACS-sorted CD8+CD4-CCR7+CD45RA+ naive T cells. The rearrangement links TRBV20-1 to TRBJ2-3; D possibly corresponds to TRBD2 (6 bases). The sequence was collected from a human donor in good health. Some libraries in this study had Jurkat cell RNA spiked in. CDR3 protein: CSARDYSAGVRYTEAGRPGDTQYF. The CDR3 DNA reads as TGCAGTGCTAGAGATTACTCTGCTGGGGTCCGATACACTGAGGCGGGAAGGCCCGGAGATACGCAGTATTTT.